This T cell receptor (beta chain) was captured in a study of long-term antiretroviral therapy in people with HIV (dated by TCRdb to the early 2020s). Turning to the overall study: The earliest samples were collected approximately a decade before the 2015 WHO recommendation for immediate ART, a period when ART was typically delayed until CD4 counts fell. A retrospective serial study tested whether changes in peripheral blood TRB repertoire composition and diversity were associated with ART initiation and durable HIV suppression. A total of about 200 cryopreserved PBMC samples were contributed to the cohort by 30 adults with confirmed HIV infection, with samples collected serially over a mean of around 6 years (range 1-12). Among the 30 or so participants with HIV, ten to twelve were female. No cross-contamination during QIAcube processing turned up in test extractions that ran a monoclonal T-cell line alongside 33 polyclonal samples.

From the cysteine up to the phenylalanine, the CDR3 has a length of 15 residues. Only the CDR3 part of the read is kept: 45 bases, read in frame from the first base. Trimming leaves V shorter by 0 bases and J shorter by 4 bases, with the junction holding 4 bases beyond the gene matches. CDR1 is given as SGHAT and CDR2 as FQNNGV, both from the germline V gene. Study-wide conclusions, independent of this receptor: The samples span the years 2004 to 2017, and the ART regimens used at that time may not be as effective as current regimens. No data were available on ART adherence, viral resistance or therapy changes, limiting inferences about post-ART repertoire changes. Because pre-ART samples had limited cell numbers, profiling was done on unsorted PBMC rather than on sorted CD4+ and CD8+ T cells. Owing to limited PBMC availability, only the TCR beta chain was sequenced, without alpha chain pairing. HIV repertoires had narrower CDR3 length ranges than controls, and the network structure suggested an antigen-experienced repertoire that shifted only slightly toward naive after ART. ART initiation was associated with a significant increase in TRB diversity, but diversity stayed significantly below transplant donor controls even after long-term ART. Expanded TRB clones identified before ART initiation dominated the repertoire across all time points, though the dominance fluctuated and decreased in many PLHIV after ART.

Regarding this clone: Its specific antigen is unknown. The record has no base qualities; no much larger clone is one base away.

The immunoSEQ hsTCRB v3.0 assay was used at survey level resolution to sequence the TRB variable region. The targeted TRB sequencing depth was about 35,000-55,000 T-cell genomes per sample. Pooled TRB libraries were sequenced on an Illumina MiSeq with a v3 150-cycle kit. As for the authors' bioinformatics: Repertoire analysis was run in R within a reproducible Nextflow workflow that covered QC, data transformation and analysis. LymphoSeq2, an R package for exploring AIRR-Seq data, was used to implement the custom analyses. Several samples that produced fewer than 5000 total TRB sequences were removed, so 150 to 200 HIV repertoires were analyzed. Among the 180 or so HIV repertoires that were kept, around 60 were collected before ART initiation and more than 120 were collected after ART initiation. Repertoires were downsampled to 5000 TRB nucleotide sequences, with summary statistics averaged over 100 downsampling iterations. Only TRB sequences with CDR3 regions of at least seven amino acids were retained for analysis. Diversity was measured with a Shannon entropy-derived clonality score and the Gini coefficient. In repertoire networks, the top 5000 CDR3 amino acid sequences were linked whenever an edit distance of one separated two sequences. Antigen specificity groups and MHC restriction were predicted for TRB CDR3 amino acid sequences with GLIPH2. CDR3 amino acid sequences were matched against VDJdb and McPAS-TCR to flag known CMV, EBV, HIV or tissue antigen associations. Pre-ART, post-ART and control groups were compared with Wilcoxon signed-rank tests and Holm-Bonferroni correction. TCRdb mirrors the immuneACCESS table, restricted to in-frame sequences. Some clones are absent from its copies; in checked studies, under half trace to an unresolved V gene, and the reason for the others is unknown. V and J calls and clone size are copied from that table; D and trimming were computed from the DNA. In all, the sample holds around 27,000 clones, and over 75% of those were seen once. The leading ten clones occupy 8% to 9% of the sample.

Inclusion was restricted to participants for whom at least one PBMC sample before ART initiation and at least two post-ART samples were available. Treatment was received in the United States of America by all participants with HIV. Cryopreserved samples of about 0.95-11 million PBMC were thawed and washed before DNA extraction. At the time of the earliest PBMC sample for each participant with HIV, ages ranged from roughly 23 to 55 years. PBMC samples were contributed by each participant from 1-4 timepoints before ART initiation and 2-8 timepoints after ART initiation, with a median of 7 samples. For every participant, serial HIV viral load, CD4+ T-cell count, ART history and demographic data were obtained. Genomic DNA was extracted from unsorted PBMC with a Qiagen kit on a QIAcube, with processing performed in batches of 12 samples.

The sequence came from a man between 35 and 55 years old with HIV. This chain is built from TRBV11-2 and TRBJ2-5, with 8 bases in between that match TRBD2. The material sequenced was unsorted PBMCs, taken 3 years after starting antiretroviral therapy. The DNA sequence follows: TGTGCCAGCAGCTTAGAGATAGCGGGAACAGAGACCCAGTACTTC. This translates into CASSLEIAGTETQYF.